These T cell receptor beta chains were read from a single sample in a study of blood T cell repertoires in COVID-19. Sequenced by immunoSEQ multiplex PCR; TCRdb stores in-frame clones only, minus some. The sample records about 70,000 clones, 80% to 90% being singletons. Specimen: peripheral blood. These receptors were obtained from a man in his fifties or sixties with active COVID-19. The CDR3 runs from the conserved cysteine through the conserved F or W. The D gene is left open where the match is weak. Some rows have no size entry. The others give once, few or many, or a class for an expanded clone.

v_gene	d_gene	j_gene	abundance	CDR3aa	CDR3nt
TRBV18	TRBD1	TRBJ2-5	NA	CASSLPGQGKRETQYF	TGTGCCAGCTCTCTCCCGGGACAGGGGAAAAGAGAGACCCAGTACTTC
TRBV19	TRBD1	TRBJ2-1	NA	CASRQGAYGEQFF	TGTGCCAGTAGACAGGGGGCTTATGGTGAGCAGTTCTTC
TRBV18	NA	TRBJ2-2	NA	CASSPTTGELFF	TGTGCCAGCTCACCTACCACTGGGGAGCTGTTTTTT
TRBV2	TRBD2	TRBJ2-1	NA	CASTAWTSGANEQFF	TGTGCCAGTACAGCCTGGACTAGCGGGGCAAATGAGCAGTTCTTC
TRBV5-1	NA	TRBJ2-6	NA	CASSLFGRGSGANVLTF	TGCGCCAGCAGCTTGTTCGGACGGGGCTCTGGGGCCAACGTCCTGACTTTC
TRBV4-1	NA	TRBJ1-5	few	CASSQQTGRGQPQHF	TGCGCCAGCAGCCAACAAACCGGGAGGGGTCAGCCCCAGCATTTT
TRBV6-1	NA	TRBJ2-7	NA	CASSEGSMAYEQYF	TGTGCCAGCAGTGAAGGAAGCATGGCCTACGAGCAGTACTTC
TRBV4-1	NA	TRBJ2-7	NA	CASSQDSHSYEQYF	TGCGCCAGCAGCCAAGATAGCCACTCCTACGAGCAGTACTTC
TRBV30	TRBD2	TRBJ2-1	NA	CAWAGLAENEQFF	TGTGCCTGGGCGGGACTAGCGGAAAACGAGCAGTTCTTC
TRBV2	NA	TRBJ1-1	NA	CASSEGGPVTEAFF	TGTGCCAGCAGTGAAGGTGGGCCTGTGACTGAAGCTTTCTTT
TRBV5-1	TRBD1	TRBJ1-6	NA	CASSRRPGQGGDSPLHF	TGCGCCAGCAGCCGGAGACCGGGACAGGGAGGGGATTCACCCCTCCACTTT
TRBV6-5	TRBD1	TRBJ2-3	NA	CASRDRQGGTDTQYF	TGTGCCAGCAGGGACAGACAGGGCGGGACAGATACGCAGTATTTT
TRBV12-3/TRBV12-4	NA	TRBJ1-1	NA	CASRDQGNTEAFF	TGTGCCAGCAGAGACCAGGGTAACACTGAAGCTTTCTTT
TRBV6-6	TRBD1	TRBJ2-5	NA	CASSYPQTGIETQYF	TGTGCCAGCAGTTACCCCCAGACAGGGATAGAGACCCAGTACTTC
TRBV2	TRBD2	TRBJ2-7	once	CASSGAFSEQYF	TGTGCCAGTAGCGGGGCCTTCTCCGAGCAGTACTTC
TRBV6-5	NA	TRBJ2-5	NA	CASRSQAGSQETQYF	TGTGCCAGCAGGTCCCAGGCAGGCAGCCAAGAGACCCAGTACTTC
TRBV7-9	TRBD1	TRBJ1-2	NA	CASSLVQGVGYTF	TGTGCCAGCAGCTTAGTACAGGGGGTTGGCTACACCTTC
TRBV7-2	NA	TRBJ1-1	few	CASSLMQVNTEAFF	TGTGCCAGCAGCTTAATGCAGGTGAACACTGAAGCTTTCTTT
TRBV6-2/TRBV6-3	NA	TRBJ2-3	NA	CASSYGVGRTDTQYF	TGTGCCAGCAGTTATGGAGTAGGAAGGACAGATACGCAGTATTTT
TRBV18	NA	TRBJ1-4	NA	CASSSDQGEKLFF	TGTGCCAGCTCATCCGATCAGGGGGAAAAACTGTTTTTT
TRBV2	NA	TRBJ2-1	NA	CASSEVSEQFF	TGTGCCAGCAGTGAAGTCAGTGAGCAGTTCTTC
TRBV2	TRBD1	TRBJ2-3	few	CASSKRTGGNTDTQYF	TGTGCCAGCAGTAAACGGACAGGGGGCAACACAGATACGCAGTATTTT
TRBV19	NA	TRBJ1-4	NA	CASTPPRRRLATNEKLFF	TGTGCCAGTACCCCCCCCCGGCGGAGGCTTGCAACTAATGAAAAACTGTTTTTT
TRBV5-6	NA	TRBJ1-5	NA	CASSLRTWAGAQPQHF	TGTGCCAGCAGCTTGCGGACTTGGGCGGGGGCTCAGCCCCAGCATTTT
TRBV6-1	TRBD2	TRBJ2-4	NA	CASSESGAGGRYF	TGTGCCAGCAGTGAATCCGGCGCGGGGGGCCGGTACTTC
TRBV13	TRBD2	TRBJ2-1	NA	CASSLKRGAYNEQFF	TGTGCCAGCAGCTTAAAGCGGGGGGCCTACAATGAGCAGTTCTTC
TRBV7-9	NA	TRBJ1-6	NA	CASSPRGGGDNSPLHF	TGTGCCAGCAGCCCTAGGGGGGGCGGGGATAATTCACCCCTCCACTTT
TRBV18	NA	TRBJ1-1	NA	CASSADRNTEAFF	TGTGCCAGCTCTGCCGACAGGAACACTGAAGCTTTCTTT
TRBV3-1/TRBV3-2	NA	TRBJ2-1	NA	CASSRGLNNEQFF	TGTGCCAGCAGCCGGGGACTGAACAATGAGCAGTTCTTC
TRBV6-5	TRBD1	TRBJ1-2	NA	CASTKDRGYFDGYTF	TGTGCCAGCACCAAGGACAGGGGGTATTTCGACGGCTACACCTTC
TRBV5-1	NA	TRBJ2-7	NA	CASSWGGAAYEQYF	TGCGCCAGCAGCTGGGGGGGGGCGGCCTACGAGCAGTACTTC